Below, 21 T cell receptor beta chains from the same sample are listed, as sequenced in a study of blood T cell repertoires in COVID-19. Produced via immunoSEQ multiplex PCR; TCRdb's table is partial and in-frame only. This table holds 140,000 to 150,000 clones, around 89% found once. The specimen was peripheral blood. These receptor sequences come from a man in his sixties with active or convalescent COVID-19.

This sequence joins TRBV5-5 and TRBJ1-4; D possibly corresponds to TRBD1 (6 bases). V lost 7 bases and J 8 bases, leaving 15 bases between the germline ends. The CDR3 is made up of 13 amino acids. The germline CDR1 and CDR2 sequences are SGHKS and YYEKEE (reference sequence). In nucleotides, the CDR3 is TGTGCCAGCCGGCGTTGGACAGACGAAAAACTGTTTTTT. It codes for CASRRWTDEKLFF.

The rearrangement uses TRBV19 and TRBJ2-7, with a weak D call TRBD1 (6 bases). The germline gives CDR1 LNHDA, CDR2 SQIVND (reference sequence). V was pared by 3 bases and J by 0 bases, with 21 bases between. The CDR3 is made up of 18 amino acids. The CDR3 DNA reads TGTGCCAGTAGTATGGGTGGCCGTGACAGGAAATACTCCTACGAGCAGTACTTC. Translated, it gives CASSMGGRDRKYSYEQYF. Looking up the rest from reference TRBV19 and TRBJ2-7 gives the full variable domain: DGGITQSPKYLFRKEGQNVTLSCEQNLNHDAMYWYRQDPGQGLRLIYYSQIVNDFQKGDIAEGYSVSREKKESFPLTVTSAQKNPTAFYLCASSMGGRDRKYSYEQYFGPGTRLTVT.

V usage is TRBV19 and J usage is TRBJ1-3; no clear D. V dropped 2 bases and J dropped 2 bases, with 7 bases sitting between them. The germline V gene encodes CDR1 LNHDA and CDR2 SQIVND (reference sequence). This CDR3 contains 14 residues. CDR3 amino acids: CASSIRATGNTIYF. The CDR3, as DNA: TGTGCCAGTAGTATACGAGCAACTGGAAACACCATATATTTT.

V is TRBV7-9 and J is TRBJ2-3; D possibly corresponds to TRBD1 (5 bases). The germline gives CDR1 SEHNR, CDR2 FQNEAQ (reference sequence). This CDR3 region has 14 residues. V shed 8 bases and J shed 0 bases, with 12 bases lying between them. The CDR3 protein is CASRRGLSTDTQYF. The CDR3 DNA reads as TGTGCCAGCCGTAGGGGCCTGAGCACAGATACGCAGTATTTT.

The chain combines TRBV28 with TRBJ1-1, with TRBD1 as a possible D gene (5 bases). V shed 3 bases and J shed 5 bases, with 13 bases lying between them. Germline V CDR1 and CDR2: MDHEN, SYDVKM. This CDR3 has 14 amino acids. For the CDR3, the DNA is TGTGCCAGCAGTTTGGGGGGTTGGGGGACTGAAGCTTTCTTT. This gives the protein CASSLGGWGTEAFF.

DNA for the CDR3: TGTGCCAGCAGCTTAGACAGGACCTACGAGCAGTACTTC. Its translation: CASSLDRTYEQYF. The chain links TRBV7-2 to TRBJ2-7, with a weak D call TRBD1 (5 bases). The length of the CDR3 is 13 residues. Germline V gene data show CDR1 as SGHTA and CDR2 as FQGNSA. Trimming shortened V by 1 base and J by 2 bases, and 6 bases separated the two germline ends.

V and J are TRBV28 and TRBJ2-7; weak D call: TRBD2 (7 bases). This CDR3 is 15 amino acids long. Germline loops: CDR1 MDHEN, CDR2 SYDVKM. The V and J ends lost 4 bases and 3 bases respectively, with 16 bases between them. This CDR3 reads CASSSAEGGYYEQYF. CDR3 coding DNA: TGTGCCAGCAGTTCGGCGGAGGGGGGGTACTACGAGCAGTACTTC.

This clone was detected ten times or more. The chain joins TRBV6-5 to TRBJ2-5; TRBD2 might be the D (6 bases). V gave up 0 bases and J gave up 2 bases, with 13 bases separating them. Germline lookup yields CDR1 MNHEY and CDR2 SVGAGI. CDR3 length equals 16 residues. DNA of the CDR3: TGTGCCAGCAGTTACTCGGGAAGCGGGTTTCAAGAGACCCAGTACTTC. Its protein is CASSYSGSGFQETQYF.

J is TRBJ2-3 and V is TRBV9; D gene ambiguous. Germline V lookup: CDR1 SGDLS, CDR2 YYNGEE. The CDR3 covers 14 residues. V lost 4 bases and J 1 base, leaving 10 bases between the germline ends. This chain's CDR3 is CASSPSPGTDTQYF. The CDR3 nucleotides are TGTGCCAGCAGCCCAAGCCCTGGCACAGATACGCAGTATTTT.

This chain links TRBV6-5 with TRBJ2-2; D ambiguous. Germline V gene sequence: CDR1 MNHEY, CDR2 SVGAGI. This CDR3 is 14 amino acids long. V shed 2 bases and J shed 7 bases, with 11 bases lying between them. The CDR3 nucleotides are TGTGCCAGCAGTTACGACAATTTAGGCGGGGAGCTGTTTTTT. This translates into CASSYDNLGGELFF.

The V gene is TRBV5-1, the J gene TRBJ1-5, with TRBD1 as a possible D gene (6 bases). V dropped 3 bases and J dropped 2 bases, with 6 bases sitting between them. CDR1 SGHRS and CDR2 YFSETQ come from the germline V gene. CDR3 length: 13 amino acids. CDR3 in amino acids: CASSSGGNQPQHF. The CDR3 coding sequence is TGCGCCAGCAGCTCAGGGGGCAATCAGCCCCAGCATTTT.

The chain employs TRBV24-1 and TRBJ1-1; 9 bases align to TRBD1. Germline V gene sequence: CDR1 KGHDR, CDR2 SFDVKD. The CDR3 is 18 residues long. V was clipped by 4 bases and J by 2 bases; unmatched bases: 13. CDR3 loop: CATSDAPGTGNRNTEAFF. For the CDR3, the DNA is TGTGCCACCAGTGACGCTCCCGGGACAGGGAACCGAAACACTGAAGCTTTCTTT.

The chain employs TRBV5-1 and TRBJ2-5, with TRBD1 matching 11 bases. Germline-derived CDR1 and CDR2 are SGHRS and YFSETQ. The CDR3 contains 15 residues. With V trimmed by 4 bases and J by 1 base, 3 bases remained unmatched. The CDR3 here is CASSTGTGGQETQYF. The DNA of the CDR3 is TGCGCCAGCAGCACGGGGACAGGGGGCCAAGAGACCCAGTACTTC.

The rearrangement links TRBV6-5 to TRBJ1-6; D gene unclear. Germline V gene lookup returns CDR1 MNHEY and CDR2 SVGAGI. The CDR3 sequence is 15 residues long. The V gene lost 0 bases and the J gene lost 7 bases, with 10 bases spanning the gap. This CDR3 reads CASSYSGRGNSPLHF. As DNA, the CDR3 is TGTGCCAGCAGTTACTCAGGCCGAGGCAATTCACCCCTCCACTTT.

The CDR3 region is CASSQGLAGNNEQFF. The CDR3 bases are TGTGCCAGCAGCCAAGGACTAGCGGGGAACAATGAGCAGTTCTTC. The rearrangement uses TRBV4-2 and TRBJ2-1, with 11 nucleotides matching TRBD2. The CDR3 has 15 residues. V shed 1 base and J 5 bases; nucleotides not matched to a gene: 1. Germline assignment: CDR1 LGHNA and CDR2 YNFKEQ.

V gene TRBV5-4 combines with J gene TRBJ2-1; TRBD2 aligns across 10 bases. This CDR3 region has 15 residues. V lost 2 bases, J lost 8 bases, and 7 bases stayed unmatched. Per germline, CDR1 SGHNT and CDR2 YYREEE (reference sequence). Here the CDR3 reads CASSLTSGVMDEQFF. The CDR3 nucleotides are TGTGCCAGCAGCTTAACTAGCGGGGTGATGGATGAGCAGTTCTTC.

This chain connects TRBV28 to TRBJ1-3; D perhaps matches TRBD1 (5 bases). Germline V lookup: CDR1 MDHEN, CDR2 SYDVKM. The CDR3 has 16 residues. The germline V and J ends were trimmed by 3 bases and 0 bases, with 12 bases remaining between them. CDR3 nucleotides: TGTGCCAGCAGTTTTCAGGCAGGGTTCTCTGGAAACACCATATATTTT. It specifies CASSFQAGFSGNTIYF.

A single count supports this clone. The DNA for the CDR3 is TGTGCCAGCAGTTTATCGGGTCCCTCTGGGGCCAACGTCCTGACTTTC. Encoded protein: CASSLSGPSGANVLTF. The chain combines TRBV28 with TRBJ2-6; D remains ambiguous. The germline gives CDR1 MDHEN, CDR2 SYDVKM. The CDR3 has 16 amino acids. Trimming shortened V by 1 base and J by 0 bases, and 7 bases separated the two germline ends. Looking up the rest from reference TRBV28 and TRBJ2-6 gives the full variable domain: DVKVTQSSRYLVKRTGEKVFLECVQDMDHENMFWYRQDPGLGLRLIYFSYDVKMKEKGDIPEGYSVSREKKERFSLILESASTNQTSMYLCASSLSGPSGANVLTFGAGSRLTVL.

V gene TRBV23-1 combines with J gene TRBJ1-4; 7 bases match TRBD1. TRBV23-1 is filed as an ORF, its function uncertain. There are 15 residues in the CDR3. V gave up 7 bases and J gave up 5 bases; unmatched junction bases: 10. The DNA of the CDR3 is TGCGCCAGCAAACGAAGACAGGGAAAGAATGAAAAACTGTTTTTT. Amino acids: CASKRRQGKNEKLFF.

This clone was found a few times. The gene calls are TRBV28 and TRBJ1-1; D gene unclear. V gave up 5 bases and J gave up 0 bases, with 4 bases separating them. The CDR3 extends over 12 amino acids. Germline CDR1 and CDR2: MDHEN and SYDVKM. In DNA form, the CDR3 reads TGTGCCAGCAGTACAGTGAACACTGAAGCTTTCTTT. Amino acids: CASSTVNTEAFF.

By proportion, this clone is medium-sized. The chain combines TRBV30 with TRBJ2-7; 11 bases fit TRBD1. This CDR3 has 14 residues. The germline V gene has CDR1 GTSNPN and CDR2 SVGIG (reference sequence). Trimming cost V 3 bases and J 4 bases; bases outside gene matches: 5. The DNA for the CDR3 is TGTGCCTGGAGGCGGACAGGGGGCATATACGAGCAGTACTTC. Its protein product is CAWRRTGGIYEQYF. The full variable domain, rest sourced from reference TRBV30 and TRBJ2-7, is SQTIHQWPATLVQPVGSPLSLECTVEGTSNPNLYWYRQAAGRGLQLLFYSVGIGQISSEVPQNLSASRPQDRQFILSSKKLLLSDSGFYLCAWRRTGGIYEQYFGPGTRLTVT.